This TCR beta chain emerged from a study of T cell repertoires in cytomegalovirus infection. On the study more broadly: The public TCR beta signatures pointed to both CMV infection and matching HLA type.

Per the germline V gene, CDR1 is MDHEN and CDR2 is SYDVKM. V lost 3 bases to trimming and J lost 8 bases; unmatched junction nucleotides: 7. The CDR3 contains 14 residues. Points on this clonotype: Antigen: not known.

Findings and limits, study-wide: HLA-C-restricted CMV-specific TCR beta clonotypes prevailed in the ex vivo response. Carriers of CMV and the relevant HLA type were discriminated by public TCR beta frequency.

TCRdb independently ran MiXCR on the reads; one entry per CDR3 protein. The sample has nearly 650,000 distinct CDR3 sequences, less than 25% seen once. What was sequenced was CD8+ T cells from PBMCs. The chain combines TRBV28 with TRBJ2-4, with 7 nucleotides matching TRBD2. This sequence originates from a human donor in good health (CMV status not recorded). Some clones in this sample may be carry-over from other donors' samples. The CDR3 DNA reads as TGTGCCAGCAGTTTGCGGATCAGCGGGGACATTCAGTACTTC. Its protein is CASSLRISGDIQYF.